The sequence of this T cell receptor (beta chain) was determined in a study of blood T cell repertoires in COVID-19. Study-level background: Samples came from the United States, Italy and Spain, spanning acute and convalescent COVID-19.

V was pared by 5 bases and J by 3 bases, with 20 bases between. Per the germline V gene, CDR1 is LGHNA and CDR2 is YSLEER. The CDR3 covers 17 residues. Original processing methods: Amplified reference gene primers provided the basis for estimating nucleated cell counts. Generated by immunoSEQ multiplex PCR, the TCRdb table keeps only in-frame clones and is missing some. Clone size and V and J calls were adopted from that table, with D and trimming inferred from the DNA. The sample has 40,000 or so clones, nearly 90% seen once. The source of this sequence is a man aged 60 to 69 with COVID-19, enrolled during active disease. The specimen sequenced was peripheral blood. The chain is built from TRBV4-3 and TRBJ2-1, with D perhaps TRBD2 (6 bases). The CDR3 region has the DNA TGCGCCAGCAGCATCGATACCCAGGGAGGAGTCTACAATGAGCAGTTCTTC. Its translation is CASSIDTQGGVYNEQFF.